This TCR beta chain appears in the sequencing data of a study of Ad26.COV2.S vaccination and SARS-CoV-2 variants. Study information: Once, or twice with 56 days between doses, Ad26.COV2.S was given intramuscularly.

The CDR3 is 13 amino acids. The V gene lost 0 bases and the J gene lost 7 bases, with 9 bases spanning the gap. The germline gives CDR1 SGHNT, CDR2 YENEEA. Treatment denoted: roughly 19 received Ad26.COV2.S at low or high dose, single or two shots; 5 received placebo; per-sample allocation not given. Following the first vaccine or placebo injection, samples were taken on day 63. It was an adult aged 18-55 years in Boston who was the donor. Method: immunoSEQ multiplex PCR; TCRdb's copy keeps in-frame clones and lacks some. This sample yields a few hundred thousand clones, of which 80% to 95% are seen a single time; roughly 4% belongs to the top ten.

This sequence originates from a person aged 18-65 years who received the Ad26.COV2.S COVID-19 vaccine or a placebo. The input for sequencing was peripheral blood, taken in a trial of Ad26.COV2.S vaccine versus placebo. The chain recombines TRBV11-3 with TRBJ2-5; D perhaps matches TRBD2 (5 bases). CDR3 region: CASSLDPAGTQYF. In DNA, the CDR3 is TGTGCCAGCAGCTTAGATCCGGCGGGGACCCAGTACTTC.